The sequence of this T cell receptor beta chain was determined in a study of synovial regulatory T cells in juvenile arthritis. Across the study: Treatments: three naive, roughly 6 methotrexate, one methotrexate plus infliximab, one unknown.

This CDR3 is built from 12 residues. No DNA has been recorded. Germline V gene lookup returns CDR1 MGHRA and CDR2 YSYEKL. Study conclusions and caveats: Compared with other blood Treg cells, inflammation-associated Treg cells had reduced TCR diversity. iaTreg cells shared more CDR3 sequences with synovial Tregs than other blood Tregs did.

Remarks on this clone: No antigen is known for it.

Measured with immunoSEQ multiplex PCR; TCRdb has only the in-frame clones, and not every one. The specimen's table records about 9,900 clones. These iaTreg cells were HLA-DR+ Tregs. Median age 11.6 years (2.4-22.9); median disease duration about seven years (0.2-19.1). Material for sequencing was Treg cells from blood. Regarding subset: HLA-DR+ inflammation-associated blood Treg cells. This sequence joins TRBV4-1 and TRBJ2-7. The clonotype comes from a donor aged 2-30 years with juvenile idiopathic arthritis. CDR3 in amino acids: CASRDGDYEQYF.